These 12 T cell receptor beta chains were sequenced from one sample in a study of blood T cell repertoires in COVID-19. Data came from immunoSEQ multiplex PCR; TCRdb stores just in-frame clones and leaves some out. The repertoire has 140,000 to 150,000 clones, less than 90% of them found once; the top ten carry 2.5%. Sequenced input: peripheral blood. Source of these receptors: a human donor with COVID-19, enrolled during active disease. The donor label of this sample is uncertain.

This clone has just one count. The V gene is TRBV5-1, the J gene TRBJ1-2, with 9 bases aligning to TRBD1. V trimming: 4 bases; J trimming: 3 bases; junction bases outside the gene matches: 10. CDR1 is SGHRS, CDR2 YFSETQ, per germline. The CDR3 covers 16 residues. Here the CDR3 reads CASSPIGTGSYYGYTF. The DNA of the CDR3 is TGCGCCAGCAGCCCGATTGGGACAGGGAGTTACTATGGCTACACCTTC.

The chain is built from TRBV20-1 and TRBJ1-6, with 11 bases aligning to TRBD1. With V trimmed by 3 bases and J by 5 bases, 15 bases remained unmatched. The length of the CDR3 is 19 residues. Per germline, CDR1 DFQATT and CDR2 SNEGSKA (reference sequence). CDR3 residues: CSASPAGTGGFRHNSPLHF. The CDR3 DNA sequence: TGCAGTGCTAGTCCCGCCGGGACAGGGGGGTTCCGACATAATTCACCCCTCCACTTT.

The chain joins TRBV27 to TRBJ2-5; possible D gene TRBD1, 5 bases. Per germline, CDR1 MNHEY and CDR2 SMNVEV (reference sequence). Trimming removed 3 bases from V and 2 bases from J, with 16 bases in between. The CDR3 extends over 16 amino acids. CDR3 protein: CASSFENRTLQETQYF. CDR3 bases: TGTGCCAGCAGTTTCGAAAACAGGACACTTCAAGAGACCCAGTACTTC.

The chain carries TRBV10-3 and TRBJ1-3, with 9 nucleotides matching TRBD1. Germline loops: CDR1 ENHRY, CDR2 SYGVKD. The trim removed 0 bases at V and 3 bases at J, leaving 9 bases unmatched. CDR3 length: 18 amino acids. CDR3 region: CAISESTTGGADGNTIYF. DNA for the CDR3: TGTGCCATCAGTGAGTCCACTACAGGGGGCGCGGATGGAAACACCATATATTTT.

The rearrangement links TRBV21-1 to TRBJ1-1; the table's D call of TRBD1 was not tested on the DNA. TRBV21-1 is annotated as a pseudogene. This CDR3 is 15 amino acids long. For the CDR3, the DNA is TGTGCCAGCAGCAAAGATGGGGGCATTGACACTGAAGCTTTCTTT. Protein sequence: CASSKDGGIDTEAFF.

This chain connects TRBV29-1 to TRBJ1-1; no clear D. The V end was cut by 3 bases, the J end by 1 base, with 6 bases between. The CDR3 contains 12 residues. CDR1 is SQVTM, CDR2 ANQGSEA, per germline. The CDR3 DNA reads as TGCAGCGTTGAGTCAGGGAACACTGAAGCTTTCTTT. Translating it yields CSVESGNTEAFF.

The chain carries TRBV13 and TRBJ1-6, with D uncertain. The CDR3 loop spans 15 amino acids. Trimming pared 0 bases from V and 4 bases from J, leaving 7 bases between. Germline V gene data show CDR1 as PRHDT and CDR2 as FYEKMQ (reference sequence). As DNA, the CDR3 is TGTGCCAGCAGCTTAGGTCGTACATATAATTCACCCCTCCACTTT. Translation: CASSLGRTYNSPLHF.

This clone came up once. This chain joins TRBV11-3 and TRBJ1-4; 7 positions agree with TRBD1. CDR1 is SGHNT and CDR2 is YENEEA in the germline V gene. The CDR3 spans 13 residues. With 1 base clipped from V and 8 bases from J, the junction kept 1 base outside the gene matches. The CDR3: CASSLGQGEKLFF. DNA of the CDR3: TGTGCCAGCAGCTTAGGACAGGGAGAAAAACTGTTTTTT. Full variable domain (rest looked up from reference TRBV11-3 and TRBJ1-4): EAGVVQSPRYKIIEKKQPVAFWCNPISGHNTLYWYLQNLGQGPELLIRYENEEAVDDSQLPKDRFSAERLKGVDSTLKIQPAELGDSAVYLCASSLGQGEKLFFGSGTQLSVL.

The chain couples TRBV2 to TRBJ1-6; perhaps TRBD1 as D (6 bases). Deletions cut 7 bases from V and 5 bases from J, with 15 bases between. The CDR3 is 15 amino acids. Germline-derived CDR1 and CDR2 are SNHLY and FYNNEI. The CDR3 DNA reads TGTGCCAGCATCCCGACAGGTCAGAATAATTCACCCCTCCACTTT. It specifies CASIPTGQNNSPLHF.

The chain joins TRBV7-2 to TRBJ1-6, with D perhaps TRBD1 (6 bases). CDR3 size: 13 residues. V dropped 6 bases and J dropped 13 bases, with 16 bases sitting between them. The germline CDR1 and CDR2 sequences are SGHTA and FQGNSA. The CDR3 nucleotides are TGTGCCAGCAGTGAAGACAGGCGTGGGCCCCTCCACTTT. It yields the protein CASSEDRRGPLHF.

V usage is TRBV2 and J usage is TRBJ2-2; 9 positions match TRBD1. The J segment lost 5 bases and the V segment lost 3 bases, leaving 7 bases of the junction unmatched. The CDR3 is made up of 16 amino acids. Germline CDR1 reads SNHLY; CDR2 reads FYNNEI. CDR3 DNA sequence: TGTGCCAGCAGTGACGTACAGGGGGCTGGGACCGGGGAGCTGTTTTTT. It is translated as CASSDVQGAGTGELFF.

CDR3 in amino acids: CAWSVERGLSYEQYF. CDR3 bases: TGTGCCTGGAGTGTAGAGAGGGGGCTATCCTACGAGCAGTACTTC. The V and J genes are TRBV30 and TRBJ2-7, with 7 bases lining up with TRBD1. Per the germline V gene, CDR1 is GTSNPN and CDR2 is SVGIG (reference sequence). CDR3 length equals 15 residues. Unmatched junction bases numbered 6, after V lost 0 bases and J lost 1 base. Supplemented by reference TRBV30 and TRBJ2-7, the full variable domain reads SQTIHQWPATLVQPVGSPLSLECTVEGTSNPNLYWYRQAAGRGLQLLFYSVGIGQISSEVPQNLSASRPQDRQFILSSKKLLLSDSGFYLCAWSVERGLSYEQYFGPGTRLTVT.